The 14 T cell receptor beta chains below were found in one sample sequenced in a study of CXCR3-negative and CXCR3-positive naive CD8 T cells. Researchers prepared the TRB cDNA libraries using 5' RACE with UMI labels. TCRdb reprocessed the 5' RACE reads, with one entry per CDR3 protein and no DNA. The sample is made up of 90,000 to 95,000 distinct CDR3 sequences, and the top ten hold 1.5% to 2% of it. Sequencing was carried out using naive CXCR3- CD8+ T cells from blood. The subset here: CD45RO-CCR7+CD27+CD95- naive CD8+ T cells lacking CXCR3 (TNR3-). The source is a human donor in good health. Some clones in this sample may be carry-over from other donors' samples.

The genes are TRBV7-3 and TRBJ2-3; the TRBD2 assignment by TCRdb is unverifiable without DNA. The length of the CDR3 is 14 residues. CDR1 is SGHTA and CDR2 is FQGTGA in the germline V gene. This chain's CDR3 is CASTTSGSTDTQYF.

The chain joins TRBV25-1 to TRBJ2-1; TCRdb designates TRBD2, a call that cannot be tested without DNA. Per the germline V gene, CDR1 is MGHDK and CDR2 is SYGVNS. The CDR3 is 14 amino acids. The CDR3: CASSWLAGGHEQFF.

The CDR3 loop is CASSQGDQKTGTRNTEAFF. This chain connects TRBV3-1 to TRBJ1-1; TCRdb indicates TRBD1, and absent DNA this call remains unverified. Germline assignment: CDR1 LGHDT and CDR2 YNNKEL (reference sequence). The CDR3 has 19 amino acids.

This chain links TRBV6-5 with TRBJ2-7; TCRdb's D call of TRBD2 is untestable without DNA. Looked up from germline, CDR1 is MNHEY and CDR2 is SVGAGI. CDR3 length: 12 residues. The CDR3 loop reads CASSPSSHEQYF.

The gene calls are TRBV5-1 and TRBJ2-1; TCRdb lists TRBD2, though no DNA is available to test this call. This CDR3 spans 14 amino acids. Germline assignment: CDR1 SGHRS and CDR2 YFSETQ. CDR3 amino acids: CASTSSGGYNEQFF.

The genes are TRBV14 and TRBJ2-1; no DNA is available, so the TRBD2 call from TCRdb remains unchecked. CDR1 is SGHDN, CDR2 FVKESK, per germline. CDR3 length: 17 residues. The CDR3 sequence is CASSRLAGASANNEQFF.

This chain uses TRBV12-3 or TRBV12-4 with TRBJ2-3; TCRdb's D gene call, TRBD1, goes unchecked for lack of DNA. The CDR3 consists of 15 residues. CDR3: CASSRTKGATDTQYF.

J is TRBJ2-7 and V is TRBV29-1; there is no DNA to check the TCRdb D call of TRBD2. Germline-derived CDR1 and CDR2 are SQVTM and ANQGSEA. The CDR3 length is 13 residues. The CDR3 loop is CSVGTIGAYEQYF.

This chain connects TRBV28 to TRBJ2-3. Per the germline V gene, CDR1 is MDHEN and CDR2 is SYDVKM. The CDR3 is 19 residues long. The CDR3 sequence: CASSFFPIREGSSTDTQYF.

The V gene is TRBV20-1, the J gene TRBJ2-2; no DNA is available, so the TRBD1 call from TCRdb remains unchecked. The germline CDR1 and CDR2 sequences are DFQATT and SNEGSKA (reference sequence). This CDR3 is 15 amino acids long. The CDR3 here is CSASPWTQPTGELFF.

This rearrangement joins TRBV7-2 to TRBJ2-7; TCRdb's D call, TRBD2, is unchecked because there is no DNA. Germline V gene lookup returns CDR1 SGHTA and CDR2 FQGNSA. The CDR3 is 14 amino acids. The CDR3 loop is CASSARAGEGEQYF. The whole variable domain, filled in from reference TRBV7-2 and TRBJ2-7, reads GAGVSQSPSNKVTEKGKDVELRCDPISGHTALYWYRQSLGQGLEFLIYFQGNSAPDKSGLPSDRFSAERTGGSVSTLTIQRTQQEDSAVYLCASSARAGEGEQYFGPGTRLTVT.

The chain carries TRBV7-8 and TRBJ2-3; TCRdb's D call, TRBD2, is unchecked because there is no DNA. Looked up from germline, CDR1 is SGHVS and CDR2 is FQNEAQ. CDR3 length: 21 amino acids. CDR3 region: CASSARSGGAPRLFPTDTQYF.

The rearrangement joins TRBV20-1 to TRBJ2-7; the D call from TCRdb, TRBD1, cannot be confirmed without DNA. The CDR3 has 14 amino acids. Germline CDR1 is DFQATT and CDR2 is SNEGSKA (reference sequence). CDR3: CSASADRNDYEQYF.

This CDR3 reads CSARDRAGATYNEQFF. The J gene is TRBJ2-1, the V gene TRBV20-1. This CDR3 is built from 16 residues. Germline CDR1 DFQATT, CDR2 SNEGSKA (reference sequence).